The 21 T cell receptor beta chains below were found in one sample sequenced in a study of shared clonotypes between healthy human individuals. The protocol was immunoSEQ multiplex PCR, while the TCRdb copy is restricted to in-frame clones and leaves out a portion. This sample carries approximately 2.1 million clones, over 85% of them seen once, and the ten largest clones take roughly 0.36%. Sequencing was carried out using naive CD4+ T cells from PBMCs. Stated subset: CD45RA+ positively selected. All receptors come from a young man in good health. Some clones in this sample may be carry-over from other donors' samples.

The chain is built from TRBV10-3 and TRBJ1-2; D uncertain. Germline V gives CDR1 ENHRY, CDR2 SYGVKD. V was shortened by 0 bases and J by 8 bases, with 7 bases between the two germline ends. The CDR3 extends over 12 amino acids. CDR3 amino acids: CAISESFRGYTF. In DNA form, the CDR3 reads TGTGCCATCAGTGAGTCTTTTCGAGGCTACACCTTC.

The chain combines TRBV28 with TRBJ1-5; TRBD1 matches 8 bases. The CDR3 consists of 13 residues. Germline CDR1 is MDHEN and CDR2 is SYDVKM. V gave up 10 bases and J gave up 6 bases; unmatched junction bases: 8. The CDR3, as DNA: TGTGCCATCCAGGGGGCTTTAGGTCAGCCCCAGCATTTT. This gives the protein CAIQGALGQPQHF.

This clone came up once. This sequence joins TRBV27 and TRBJ1-2, with 8 bases aligning to TRBD1. The CDR3 has 14 amino acids. The germline V gene encodes CDR1 MNHEY and CDR2 SMNVEV (reference sequence). V was clipped by 5 bases and J by 4 bases; unmatched bases: 6. In DNA, the CDR3 is TGTGCCAGCAGTGTCCACCAGGGGGCCTATGGCTACACCTTC. Its translation: CASSVHQGAYGYTF.

The chain uses TRBV9 and TRBJ1-5; perhaps TRBD1 as D (5 bases). This CDR3 is 17 amino acids long. The germline V gene encodes CDR1 SGDLS and CDR2 YYNGEE. Trimming left V 0 bases short and J 1 base short, with 14 bases between. In DNA form, the CDR3 reads TGTGCCAGCAGCGTAGGGGGCGCCCAATCGAGCAATCAGCCCCAGCATTTT. Translation: CASSVGGAQSSNQPQHF.

CDR3 DNA: TGTGCCAGCAGCCCCTTGGCAGGGGGCAGCACCGGGGAGCTGTTTTTT. Translated, it gives CASSPLAGGSTGELFF. This sequence joins TRBV2 and TRBJ2-2; TRBD1 matches at 8 bases. V shed 6 bases, J shed 4 bases, and the junction held 10 bases outside the gene matches. The CDR3 contains 16 residues. From germline, CDR1 is SNHLY and CDR2 FYNNEI.

Only one count was recorded for this clone. V gene TRBV6-5 combines with J gene TRBJ2-5; maybe TRBD2 (6 bases). The CDR3 is 13 residues long. Trimming took off 0 bases at V and 7 bases at J, with 9 bases between the two ends. Per the germline V gene, CDR1 is MNHEY and CDR2 is SVGAGI. Here the CDR3 DNA reads TGTGCCAGCAGTTACTCGGAGGGGTCGACCCAGTACTTC. It translates to CASSYSEGSTQYF.

The gene calls are TRBV7-2 and TRBJ2-5; 14 nucleotides line up with TRBD2. V lost 5 bases, J lost 5 bases, and 7 bases stayed unmatched. CDR1 and CDR2 from the germline V gene are SGHTA and FQGNSA. The CDR3 contains 16 residues. The DNA for the CDR3 is TGTGCCAGCAGCGGGGGACTAGCGGGAGCCGGTGAGACCCAGTACTTC. Its translation: CASSGGLAGAGETQYF.

Remarks on this clone: Other DNA sequences in this sample translate to the same CDR3. The gene calls are TRBV5-1 and TRBJ1-3; the D gene is possibly TRBD1 (5 bases). The germline V gene encodes CDR1 SGHRS and CDR2 YFSETQ. V dropped 4 bases and J dropped 0 bases, with 8 bases sitting between them. The CDR3 contains 14 residues. DNA of the CDR3: TGCGCCAGCAGCGAGGGACCCTCTGGAAACACCATATATTTT. It codes for CASSEGPSGNTIYF. The variable domain in full, completed from reference TRBV5-1 and TRBJ1-3, reads KAGVTQTPRYLIKTRGQQVTLSCSPISGHRSVSWYQQTPGQGLQFLFEYFSETQRNKGNFPGRFSGRQFSNSRSEMNVSTLELGDSALYLCASSEGPSGNTIYFGEGSWLTVV.

This chain joins TRBV5-1 and TRBJ2-2; D is ambiguous. Germline CDR1 is SGHRS and CDR2 is YFSETQ. V was cut by 2 bases and J by 5 bases, with 7 bases left in between. This CDR3 region has 13 residues. This CDR3 is CASSFGATGELFF. For the CDR3, the DNA is TGCGCCAGCAGCTTTGGCGCGACCGGGGAGCTGTTTTTT.

The chain combines TRBV19 with TRBJ2-7, with TRBD2 identical over 9 bases. V lost 4 bases to trimming and J lost 2 bases; unmatched junction nucleotides: 9. Germline CDR1 and CDR2: LNHDA and SQIVND (reference sequence). The CDR3 runs to 16 residues. The DNA for the CDR3 is TGTGCCAGTAGTACCGGCAGCGGGGGGTTCCCCTACGAGCAGTACTTC. Protein: CASSTGSGGFPYEQYF. Supplemented by reference TRBV19 and TRBJ2-7, the full variable domain reads DGGITQSPKYLFRKEGQNVTLSCEQNLNHDAMYWYRQDPGQGLRLIYYSQIVNDFQKGDIAEGYSVSREKKESFPLTVTSAQKNPTAFYLCASSTGSGGFPYEQYFGPGTRLTVT.

The CDR3 nucleotides are TGTGCCAGCAGTTTTGCGGGAGCGACAGATACGCAGTATTTT. Its translation: CASSFAGATDTQYF. The chain employs TRBV28 and TRBJ2-3, with 7 bases that match TRBD2. The CDR3 contains 14 residues. Germline-derived CDR1 and CDR2 are MDHEN and SYDVKM. J gave up 3 bases and V 3 bases, and 3 bases lay outside the gene matches.

The J gene is TRBJ1-2, the V gene TRBV5-1, with 7 bases that match TRBD1. The V segment lost 5 bases and the J segment 7 bases; nucleotides outside the gene matches: 5. CDR1 and CDR2 from the germline V gene are SGHRS and YFSETQ. The CDR3 loop spans 12 amino acids. The chain's CDR3 is CASSQGGAGYTF. The CDR3 DNA reads TGCGCCAGCAGTCAGGGGGGTGCTGGCTACACCTTC.

V is TRBV5-1 and J is TRBJ2-3; a possible D gene is TRBD2 (5 bases). Germline CDR1 reads SGHRS; CDR2 reads YFSETQ. This CDR3 is 15 amino acids long. Trimming removed 4 bases at V and 5 bases at J, with 17 bases between. CDR3 amino acids: CASSPTGNSVDTQYF. The CDR3 DNA is TGCGCCAGCAGCCCGACGGGGAATAGCGTAGATACGCAGTATTTT.

J is TRBJ2-2 and V is TRBV9; TRBD2 matches 15 bases. Trimming removed 2 bases from V and 6 bases from J; junction bases left unmatched: 2. Germline values: CDR1 SGDLS, CDR2 YYNGEE. The CDR3 contains 16 residues. CDR3 in DNA: TGTGCCAGCAGCGTTGGGACTAGCGGGAGGTCCGGGGAGCTGTTTTTT. Amino acid sequence: CASSVGTSGRSGELFF.

This chain joins TRBV28 and TRBJ1-5, with 8 bases fitting TRBD1. The CDR3 runs 17 residues. The V and J ends lost 5 bases and 1 base, in that order; junction bases with no gene match: 10. The germline gives CDR1 MDHEN, CDR2 SYDVKM. Here the CDR3 reads CASSRAGGRGSNQPQHF. The DNA for the CDR3 is TGTGCCAGCAGTCGTGCAGGGGGCCGGGGAAGCAATCAGCCCCAGCATTTT.

The chain couples TRBV21-1 to TRBJ2-7; no check of the table's D call, TRBD2, against the DNA was made. TRBV21-1 is deemed a pseudogene. The CDR3 length is 16 residues. The CDR3 DNA is TGTGCCAGCAGCAAAGGCGCGTGCCTCGGCTCCTACGAGCAGTACTTC. Translating gives CASSKGACLGSYEQYF.

This chain joins TRBV7-2 and TRBJ2-5; 7 bases are a match to TRBD1. Germline V CDR1 and CDR2: SGHTA, FQGNSA. The CDR3 has 12 residues. V shed 8 bases, J shed 4 bases, and the junction held 4 bases outside the gene matches. CDR3 in amino acids: CASAGGPETQYF. Here the CDR3 DNA reads TGTGCCAGCGCAGGGGGTCCAGAGACCCAGTACTTC.

This clone was seen a few times. Other DNA sequences in the sample encode the same CDR3. The CDR3 loop reads CASSFSGELFF. The CDR3 coding sequence is TGTGCCAGCAGTTTTTCCGGGGAGCTGTTTTTT. The chain combines TRBV27 with TRBJ2-2; D is unresolved. The V gene lost 3 bases and the J gene lost 6 bases, with 2 bases spanning the gap. Germline V CDR1 and CDR2: MNHEY, SMNVEV (reference sequence). The CDR3 sequence is 11 residues long.

The V and J genes are TRBV5-6 and TRBJ1-2; no clear D gene. The CDR3 covers 14 residues. Trimming stripped 0 bases from V and 6 bases from J, with 12 bases between. Germline CDR1 is SGHDT and CDR2 is YYEEEE. This chain's CDR3 is CASSLAGRGNGYTF. DNA of the CDR3: TGTGCCAGCAGCTTGGCGGGCCGAGGAAATGGCTACACCTTC.

Comment on this clone: In the same sample, other DNA sequences code for this CDR3. V is TRBV28 and J is TRBJ2-7; D uncertain. Germline V gene data show CDR1 as MDHEN and CDR2 as SYDVKM. V was trimmed by 4 bases and J by 2 bases, leaving 6 bases between them. The CDR3 runs to 12 residues. CDR3 coding DNA: TGTGCCAGCAGTTCCTATCCCTACGAGCAGTACTTC. It specifies CASSSYPYEQYF.

CDR3 residues: CASSSSGNTGELFF. CDR3 DNA sequence: TGTGCCAGTAGCTCTAGCGGGAACACCGGGGAGCTGTTTTTT. The rearrangement uses TRBV19 and TRBJ2-2; 7 nucleotides agree with TRBD2. V shed 6 bases, J shed 1 base, and the junction held 2 bases outside the gene matches. The germline gives CDR1 LNHDA, CDR2 SQIVND (reference sequence). The CDR3 extends over 14 amino acids.